The entry below describes one T cell receptor (beta chain). Its matching antigen is unknown. RNA was extracted with the RNeasy kit, and a quantity of about 0.45 to 1 ug was reverse transcribed using random hexamers. One entry per CDR3 protein, called by TCRdb with MiXCR from the immunoSEQ multiplex PCR reads. Among about 71,000 distinct CDR3 sequences listed, 93% were seen once. This sample is drawn from a study of CD8 T cells in Susac syndrome. Across the whole study: Treatment status at blood draw for the Susac syndrome patients was therapy-naive, corticosteroids, or intravenous immunoglobulin alone. Study results and limitations: The relatively small number of individuals in the TCR sequencing and HLA analysis was acknowledged by the study.

Germline V gene sequence: CDR1 SQVTM, CDR2 ANQGSEA. Trimming removed 8 bases from V and 12 bases from J; junction bases left unmatched: 18. This CDR3 region has 14 residues. The authors carried out high-throughput sequencing of TCR beta. They applied it to CD8+ and CD4+ T cells obtained from blood. TEMRA cells were FACS-enriched, while CD8+ and CD4+ T cells were negatively isolated. The chain has TRBV29-1 and TRBJ2-1; 8 bases align to TRBD2. The sequence was obtained from a human donor with Susac syndrome. The sequenced material came from CD4+ T cells from PBMCs. The CDR3 DNA sequence: TGCAGCATCCCCCTCGGGACACTAGCGGCCGCGCAGTTCTTC. Amino acids: CSIPLGTLAAAQFF.